This T cell receptor beta chain comes out of a study of tumour-infiltrating T cells in Burkitt lymphoma. Study overall: Repertoire clonality predicted overall and progression-free survival.

Trimming removed 5 bases from V and 0 bases from J, with 13 bases in between. The CDR3 runs 15 residues. CDR1 and CDR2 from the germline V gene are MNHEY and SMNVEV (reference sequence). The repertoire was sequenced with immunoSEQ multiplex PCR; TCRdb's copy has only in-frame clones and lacks some. The sample lists about 5,400 clones; approximately 9.9% were seen once. The origin of this receptor is a human donor with diffuse large B-cell lymphoma. The sample taken for sequencing was tumor tissue. J is TRBJ2-5 and V is TRBV27; TRBD2 is a possible D gene (5 bases). The CDR3 sequence is CASSPLPGNQETQYF. The CDR3 DNA follows: TGTGCCAGCAGTCCCCTCCCGGGAAACCAAGAGACCCAGTACTTC.